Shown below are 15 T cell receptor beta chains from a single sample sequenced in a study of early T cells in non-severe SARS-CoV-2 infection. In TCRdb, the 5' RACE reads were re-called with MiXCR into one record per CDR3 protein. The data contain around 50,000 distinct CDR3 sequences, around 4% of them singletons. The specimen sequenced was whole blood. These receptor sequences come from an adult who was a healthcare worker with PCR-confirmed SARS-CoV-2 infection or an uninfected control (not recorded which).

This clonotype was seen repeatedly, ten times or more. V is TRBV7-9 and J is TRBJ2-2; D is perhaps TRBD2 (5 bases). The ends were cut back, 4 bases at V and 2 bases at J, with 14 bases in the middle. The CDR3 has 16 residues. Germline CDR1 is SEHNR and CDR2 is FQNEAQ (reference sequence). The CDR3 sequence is CASSSTPGVNTGELFF. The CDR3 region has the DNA TGTGCCAGCAGCTCGACCCCCGGGGTCAACACCGGGGAGCTGTTTTTT.

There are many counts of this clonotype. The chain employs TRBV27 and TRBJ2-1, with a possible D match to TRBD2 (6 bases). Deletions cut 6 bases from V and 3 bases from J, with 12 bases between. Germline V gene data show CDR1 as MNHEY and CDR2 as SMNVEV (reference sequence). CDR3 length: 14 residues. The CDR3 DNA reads TGTGCCAGCAGGCGCAGGGAGGACTACAATGAGCAGTTCTTC. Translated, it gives CASRRREDYNEQFF.

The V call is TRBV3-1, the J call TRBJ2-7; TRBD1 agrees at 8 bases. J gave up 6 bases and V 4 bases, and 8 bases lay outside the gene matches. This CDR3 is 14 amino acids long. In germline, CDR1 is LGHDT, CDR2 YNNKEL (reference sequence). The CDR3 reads CASSRPDRETEQYF. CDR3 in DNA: TGTGCCAGCAGCCGTCCGGACAGGGAAACCGAGCAGTACTTC.

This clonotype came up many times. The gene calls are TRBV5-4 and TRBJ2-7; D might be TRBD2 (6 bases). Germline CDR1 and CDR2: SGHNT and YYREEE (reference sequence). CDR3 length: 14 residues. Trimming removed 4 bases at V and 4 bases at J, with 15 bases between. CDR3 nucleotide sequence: TGTGCCAGCAGCCCCGGGACTTCTAGTTACGAGCAGTACTTC. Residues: CASSPGTSSYEQYF.

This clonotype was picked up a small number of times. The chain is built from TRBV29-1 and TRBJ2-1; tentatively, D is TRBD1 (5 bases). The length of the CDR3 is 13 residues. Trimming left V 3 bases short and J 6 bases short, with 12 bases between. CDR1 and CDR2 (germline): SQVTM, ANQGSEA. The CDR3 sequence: CSVDSGFSNEQFF. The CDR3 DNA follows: TGCAGCGTTGATTCAGGGTTTTCCAATGAGCAGTTCTTC.

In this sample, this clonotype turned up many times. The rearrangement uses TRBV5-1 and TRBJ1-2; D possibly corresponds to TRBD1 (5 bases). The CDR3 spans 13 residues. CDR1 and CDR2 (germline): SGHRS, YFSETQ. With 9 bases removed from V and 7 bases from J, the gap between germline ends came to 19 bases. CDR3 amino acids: CATRDGVSGGYTF. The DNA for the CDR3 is TGCGCCACCAGGGACGGTGTGTCCGGTGGCTACACCTTC.

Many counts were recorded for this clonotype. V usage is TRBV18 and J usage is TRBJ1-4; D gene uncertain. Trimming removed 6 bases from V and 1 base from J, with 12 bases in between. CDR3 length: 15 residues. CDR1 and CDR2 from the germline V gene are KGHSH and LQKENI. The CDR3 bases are TGTGCCAGCTCCCCAGACGGGGTAACTAATGAAAAACTGTTTTTT. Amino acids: CASSPDGVTNEKLFF. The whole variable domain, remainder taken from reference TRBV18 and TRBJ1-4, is NAGVMQNPRHLVRRRGQEARLRCSPMKGHSHVYWYRQLPEEGLKFMVYLQKENIIDESGMPKERFSAEFPKEGPSILRIQQVVRGDSAAYFCASSPDGVTNEKLFFGSGTQLSVL.

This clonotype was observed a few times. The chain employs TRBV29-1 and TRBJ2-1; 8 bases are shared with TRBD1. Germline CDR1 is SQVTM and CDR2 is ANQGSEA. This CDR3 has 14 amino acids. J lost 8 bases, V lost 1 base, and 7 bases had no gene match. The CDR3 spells CSVEGPTGVDEQFF. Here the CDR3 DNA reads TGCAGCGTTGAAGGCCCGACAGGGGTCGATGAGCAGTTCTTC.

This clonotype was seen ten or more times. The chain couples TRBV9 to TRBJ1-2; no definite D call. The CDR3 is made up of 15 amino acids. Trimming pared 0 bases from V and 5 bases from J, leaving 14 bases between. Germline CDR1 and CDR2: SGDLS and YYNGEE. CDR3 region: CASSVATLPVYGYTF. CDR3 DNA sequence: TGTGCCAGCAGCGTAGCTACCCTGCCGGTGTATGGCTACACCTTC.

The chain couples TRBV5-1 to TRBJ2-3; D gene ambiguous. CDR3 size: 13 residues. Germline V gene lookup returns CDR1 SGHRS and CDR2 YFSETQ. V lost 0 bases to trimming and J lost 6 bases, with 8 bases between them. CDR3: CASSLGYRDTQYF. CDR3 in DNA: TGCGCCAGCAGCTTGGGTTATCGGGATACGCAGTATTTT.

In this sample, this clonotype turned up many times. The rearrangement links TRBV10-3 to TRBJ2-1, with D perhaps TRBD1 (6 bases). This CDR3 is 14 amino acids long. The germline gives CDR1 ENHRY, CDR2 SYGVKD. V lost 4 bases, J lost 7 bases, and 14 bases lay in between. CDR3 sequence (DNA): TGTGCCATCAGTGTTCAGGGGCGCGTAAATGAGCAGTTCTTC. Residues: CAISVQGRVNEQFF.

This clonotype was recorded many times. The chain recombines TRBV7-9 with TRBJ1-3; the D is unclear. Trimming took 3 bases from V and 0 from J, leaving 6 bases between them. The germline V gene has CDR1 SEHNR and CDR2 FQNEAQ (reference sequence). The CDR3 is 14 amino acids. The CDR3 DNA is TGTGCCAGCAGCTTGATCACCTCTGGAAACACCATATATTTT. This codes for CASSLITSGNTIYF.

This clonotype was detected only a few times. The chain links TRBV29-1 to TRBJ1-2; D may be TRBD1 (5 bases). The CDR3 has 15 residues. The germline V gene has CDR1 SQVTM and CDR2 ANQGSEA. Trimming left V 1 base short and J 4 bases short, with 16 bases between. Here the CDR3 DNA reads TGCAGCGTTGAAGGAGCAAATAGGGGAGGCTATGGCTACACCTTC. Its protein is CSVEGANRGGYGYTF.

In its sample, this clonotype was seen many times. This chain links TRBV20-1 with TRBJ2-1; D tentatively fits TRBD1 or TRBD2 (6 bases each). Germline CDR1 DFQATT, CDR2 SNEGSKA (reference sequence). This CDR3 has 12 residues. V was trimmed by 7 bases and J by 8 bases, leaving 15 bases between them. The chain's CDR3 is CSVGGPSDEQFF. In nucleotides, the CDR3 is TGCAGTGTAGGGGGGCCATCGGATGAGCAGTTCTTC.

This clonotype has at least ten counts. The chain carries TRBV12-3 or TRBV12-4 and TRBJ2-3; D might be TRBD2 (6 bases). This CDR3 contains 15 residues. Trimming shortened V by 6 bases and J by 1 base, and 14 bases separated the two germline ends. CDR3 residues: CASSPEGYRTDTQYF. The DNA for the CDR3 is TGTGCCAGCAGCCCGGAGGGTTACCGCACAGATACGCAGTATTTT.